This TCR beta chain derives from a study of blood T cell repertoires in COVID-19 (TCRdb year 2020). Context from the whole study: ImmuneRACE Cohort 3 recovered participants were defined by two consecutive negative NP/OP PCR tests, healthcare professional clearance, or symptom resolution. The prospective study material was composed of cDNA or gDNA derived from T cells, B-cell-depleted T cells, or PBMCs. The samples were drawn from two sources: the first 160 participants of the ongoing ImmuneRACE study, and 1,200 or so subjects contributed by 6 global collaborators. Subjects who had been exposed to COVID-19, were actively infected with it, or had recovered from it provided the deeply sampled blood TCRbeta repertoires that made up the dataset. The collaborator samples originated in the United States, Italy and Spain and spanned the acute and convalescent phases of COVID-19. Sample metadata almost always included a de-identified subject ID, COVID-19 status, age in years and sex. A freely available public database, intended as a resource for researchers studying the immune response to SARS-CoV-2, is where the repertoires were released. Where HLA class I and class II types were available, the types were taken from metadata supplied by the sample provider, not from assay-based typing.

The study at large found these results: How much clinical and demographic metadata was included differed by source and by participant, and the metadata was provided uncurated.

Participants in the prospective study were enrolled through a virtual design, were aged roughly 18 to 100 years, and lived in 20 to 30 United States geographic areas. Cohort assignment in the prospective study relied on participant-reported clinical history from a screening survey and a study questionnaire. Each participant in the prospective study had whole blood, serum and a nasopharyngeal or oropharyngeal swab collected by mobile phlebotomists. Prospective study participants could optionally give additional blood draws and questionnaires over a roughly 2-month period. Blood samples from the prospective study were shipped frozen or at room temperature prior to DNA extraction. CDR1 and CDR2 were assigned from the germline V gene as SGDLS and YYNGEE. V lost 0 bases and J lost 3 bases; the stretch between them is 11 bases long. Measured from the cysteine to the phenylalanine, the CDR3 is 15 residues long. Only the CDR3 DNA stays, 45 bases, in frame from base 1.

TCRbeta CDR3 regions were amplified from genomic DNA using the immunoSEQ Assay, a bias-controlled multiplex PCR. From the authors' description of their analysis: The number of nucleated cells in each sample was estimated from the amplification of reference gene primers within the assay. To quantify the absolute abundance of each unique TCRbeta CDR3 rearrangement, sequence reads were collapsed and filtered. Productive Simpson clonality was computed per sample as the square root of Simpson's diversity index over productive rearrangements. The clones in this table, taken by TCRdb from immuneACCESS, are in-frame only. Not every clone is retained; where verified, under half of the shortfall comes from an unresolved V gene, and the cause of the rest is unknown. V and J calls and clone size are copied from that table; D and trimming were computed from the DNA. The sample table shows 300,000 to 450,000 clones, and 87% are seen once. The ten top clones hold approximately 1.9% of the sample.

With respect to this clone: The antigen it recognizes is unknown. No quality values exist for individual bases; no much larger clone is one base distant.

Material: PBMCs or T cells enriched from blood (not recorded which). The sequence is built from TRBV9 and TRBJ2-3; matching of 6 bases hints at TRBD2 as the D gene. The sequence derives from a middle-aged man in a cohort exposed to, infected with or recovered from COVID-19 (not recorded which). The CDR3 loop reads CASSVASVWTDTQYF. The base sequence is TGTGCCAGCAGCGTAGCTAGCGTGTGGACAGATACGCAGTATTTT.